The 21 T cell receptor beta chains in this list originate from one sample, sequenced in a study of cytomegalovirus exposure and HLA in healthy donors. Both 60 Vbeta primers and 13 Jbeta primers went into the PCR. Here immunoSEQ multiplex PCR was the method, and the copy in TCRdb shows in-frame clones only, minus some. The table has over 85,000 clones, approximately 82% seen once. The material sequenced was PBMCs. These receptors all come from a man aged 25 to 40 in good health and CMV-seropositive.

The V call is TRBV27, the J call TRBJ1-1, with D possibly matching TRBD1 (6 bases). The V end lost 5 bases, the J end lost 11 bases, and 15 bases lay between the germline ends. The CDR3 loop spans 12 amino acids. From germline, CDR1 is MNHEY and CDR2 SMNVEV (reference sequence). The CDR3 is CASSPSGDWAFF. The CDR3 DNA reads TGTGCCAGCAGTCCGTCAGGGGATTGGGCTTTCTTT.

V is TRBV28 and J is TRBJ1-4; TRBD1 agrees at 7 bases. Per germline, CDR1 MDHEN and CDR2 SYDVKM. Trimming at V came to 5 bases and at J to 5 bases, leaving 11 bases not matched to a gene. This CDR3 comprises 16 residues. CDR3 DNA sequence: TGTGCCAGCAGTCCCCACCGACAGGGCTCCAATGAAAAACTGTTTTTT. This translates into CASSPHRQGSNEKLFF.

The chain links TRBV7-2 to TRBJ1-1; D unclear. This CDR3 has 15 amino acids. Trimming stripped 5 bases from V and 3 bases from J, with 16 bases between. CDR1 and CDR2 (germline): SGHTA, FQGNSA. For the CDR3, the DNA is TGTGCCAGCAGCAGCGGGGTGATGGGTGACACTGAAGCTTTCTTT. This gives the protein CASSSGVMGDTEAFF.

As DNA, the CDR3 is TGCGCCAGCAGTCCTCGACAGGGGGGCACCGGGGAGCTGTTTTTT. Translation: CASSPRQGGTGELFF. V usage is TRBV10-1 and J usage is TRBJ2-2, with 9 bases fitting TRBD1. Per germline, CDR1 WNHNN and CDR2 SYGVQD (reference sequence). J gave up 4 bases and V 5 bases, and 5 bases lay outside the gene matches. This CDR3 region has 15 residues.

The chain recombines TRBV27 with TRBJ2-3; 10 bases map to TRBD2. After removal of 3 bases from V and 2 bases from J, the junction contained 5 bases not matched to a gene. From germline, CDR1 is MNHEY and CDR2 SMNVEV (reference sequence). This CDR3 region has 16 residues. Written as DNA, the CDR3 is TGTGCCAGCAGTTTGAGGCTAGCGGGGGCCACAGATACGCAGTATTTT. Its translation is CASSLRLAGATDTQYF.

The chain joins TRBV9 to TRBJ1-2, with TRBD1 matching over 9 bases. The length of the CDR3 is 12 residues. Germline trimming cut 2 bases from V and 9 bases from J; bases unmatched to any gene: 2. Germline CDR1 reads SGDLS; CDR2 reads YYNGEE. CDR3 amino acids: CASSVGQGSYTF. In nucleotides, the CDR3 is TGTGCCAGCAGCGTGGGACAGGGAAGCTACACCTTC.

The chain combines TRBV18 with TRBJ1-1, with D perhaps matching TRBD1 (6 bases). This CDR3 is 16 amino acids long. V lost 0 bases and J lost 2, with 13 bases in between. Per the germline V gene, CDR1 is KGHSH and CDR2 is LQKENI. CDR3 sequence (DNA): TGTGCCAGCTCACCACCAAGGCGGACAGACAACACTGAAGCTTTCTTT. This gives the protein CASSPPRRTDNTEAFF. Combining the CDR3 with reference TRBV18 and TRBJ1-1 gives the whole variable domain NAGVMQNPRHLVRRRGQEARLRCSPMKGHSHVYWYRQLPEEGLKFMVYLQKENIIDESGMPKERFSAEFPKEGPSILRIQQVVRGDSAAYFCASSPPRRTDNTEAFFGQGTRLTVV.

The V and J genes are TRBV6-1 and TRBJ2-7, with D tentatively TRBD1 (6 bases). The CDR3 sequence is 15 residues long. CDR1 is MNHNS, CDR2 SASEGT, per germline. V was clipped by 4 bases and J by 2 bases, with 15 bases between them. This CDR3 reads CASSALLQGTYEQYF. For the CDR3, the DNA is TGTGCCAGCAGTGCCCTCTTACAGGGCACCTACGAGCAGTACTTC.

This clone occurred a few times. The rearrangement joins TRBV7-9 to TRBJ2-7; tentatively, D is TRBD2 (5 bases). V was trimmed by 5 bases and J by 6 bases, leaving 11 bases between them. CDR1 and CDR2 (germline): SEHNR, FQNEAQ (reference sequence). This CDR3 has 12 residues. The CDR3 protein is CASSPGRGEQYF. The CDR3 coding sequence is TGTGCCAGCAGCCCAGGACGGGGCGAGCAGTACTTC.

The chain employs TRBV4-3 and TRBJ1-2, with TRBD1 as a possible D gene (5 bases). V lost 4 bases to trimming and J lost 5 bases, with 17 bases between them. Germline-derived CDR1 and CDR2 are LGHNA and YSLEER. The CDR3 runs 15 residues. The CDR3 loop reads CASSPSRDKGYGYTF. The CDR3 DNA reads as TGCGCCAGCAGCCCGAGCAGGGATAAGGGATATGGCTACACCTTC.

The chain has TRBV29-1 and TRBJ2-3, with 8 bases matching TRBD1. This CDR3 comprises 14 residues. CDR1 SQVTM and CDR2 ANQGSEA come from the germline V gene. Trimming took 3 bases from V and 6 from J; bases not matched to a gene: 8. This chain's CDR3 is CSVEVDRAGDTQYF. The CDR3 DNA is TGCAGCGTTGAGGTGGACAGGGCAGGTGATACGCAGTATTTT.

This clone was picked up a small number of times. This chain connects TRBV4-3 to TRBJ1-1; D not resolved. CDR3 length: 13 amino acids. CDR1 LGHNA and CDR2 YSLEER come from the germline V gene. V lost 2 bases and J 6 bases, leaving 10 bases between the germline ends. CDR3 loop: CASSQSSGAEAFF. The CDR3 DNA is TGCGCCAGCAGCCAATCCTCCGGGGCTGAAGCTTTCTTT.

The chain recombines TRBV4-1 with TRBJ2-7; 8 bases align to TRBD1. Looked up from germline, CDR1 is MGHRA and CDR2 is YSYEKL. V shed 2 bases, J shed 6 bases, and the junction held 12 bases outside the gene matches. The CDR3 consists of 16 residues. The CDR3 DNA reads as TGCGCCAGCAGCCAAACTAACAGGGGGTCAGGATCCGAGCAGTACTTC. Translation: CASSQTNRGSGSEQYF.

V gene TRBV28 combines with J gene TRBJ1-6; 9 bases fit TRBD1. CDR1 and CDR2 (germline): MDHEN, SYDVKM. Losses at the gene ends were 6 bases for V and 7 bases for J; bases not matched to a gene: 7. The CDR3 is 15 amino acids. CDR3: CASSLRDRDNSPLHF. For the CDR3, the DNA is TGTGCCAGCAGCCTGAGGGACAGGGACAATTCACCCCTCCACTTT.

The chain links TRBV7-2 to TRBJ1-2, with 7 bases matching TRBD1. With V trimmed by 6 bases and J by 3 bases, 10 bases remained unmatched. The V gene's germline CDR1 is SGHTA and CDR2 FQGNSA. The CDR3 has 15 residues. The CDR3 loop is CASSQTGRPDYGYTF. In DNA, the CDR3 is TGTGCCAGCAGTCAGACAGGGCGCCCTGACTATGGCTACACCTTC.

CDR3 DNA: TGTGCCAGCAGCTTAGACATGGGACAGGGGAACAATGAGCAGTTCTTC. Encoded protein: CASSLDMGQGNNEQFF. The chain uses TRBV11-2 and TRBJ2-1; TRBD1 matches 10 bases. Germline trimming cut 0 bases from V and 5 bases from J; bases unmatched to any gene: 4. The length of the CDR3 is 16 residues. Germline V CDR1 and CDR2: SGHAT, FQNNGV. The variable domain in full, completed from reference TRBV11-2 and TRBJ2-1, reads EAGVAQSPRYKIIEKRQSVAFWCNPISGHATLYWYQQILGQGPKLLIQFQNNGVVDDSQLPKDRFSAERLKGVDSTLKIQPAKLEDSAVYLCASSLDMGQGNNEQFFGPGTRLTVL.

CDR3 amino acids: CASSNRQGHGYTF. The CDR3 DNA sequence: TGTGCCAGCAGTAACCGACAGGGGCATGGCTACACCTTC. This chain connects TRBV6-5 to TRBJ1-2, with 8 bases matching TRBD1. This CDR3 is built from 13 residues. Germline trimming cut 5 bases from V and 6 bases from J; bases unmatched to any gene: 5. Germline V gene sequence: CDR1 MNHEY, CDR2 SVGAGI.

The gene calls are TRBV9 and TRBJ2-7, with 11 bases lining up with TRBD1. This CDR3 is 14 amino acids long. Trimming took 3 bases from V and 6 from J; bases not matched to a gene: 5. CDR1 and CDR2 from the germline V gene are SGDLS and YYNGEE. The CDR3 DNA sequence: TGTGCCAGCAGCGCTTGGACAGGGGGCTCCGAGCAGTACTTC. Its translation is CASSAWTGGSEQYF.

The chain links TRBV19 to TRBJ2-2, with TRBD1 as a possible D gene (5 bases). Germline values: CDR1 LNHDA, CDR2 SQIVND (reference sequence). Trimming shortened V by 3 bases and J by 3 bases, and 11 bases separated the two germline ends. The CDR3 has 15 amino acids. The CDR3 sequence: CASSIPRQHTGELFF. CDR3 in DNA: TGTGCCAGTAGTATTCCCCGACAGCACACCGGGGAGCTGTTTTTT.

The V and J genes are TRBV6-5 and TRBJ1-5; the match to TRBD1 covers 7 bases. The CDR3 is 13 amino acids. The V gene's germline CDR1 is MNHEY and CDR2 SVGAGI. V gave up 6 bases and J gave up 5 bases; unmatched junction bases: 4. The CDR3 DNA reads TGTGCCAGCAGAGGACAGGAGGATCAGCCCCAGCATTTT. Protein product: CASRGQEDQPQHF.

The chain's CDR3 is CASTGDQETQYF. CDR3 bases: TGTGCCAGCACCGGGGACCAAGAGACCCAGTACTTC. V gene TRBV13 combines with J gene TRBJ2-5, with a possible D match to TRBD2 (5 bases). The CDR3 runs 12 residues. V lost 7 bases, J lost 0 bases, and 6 bases lay in between. The germline CDR1 and CDR2 sequences are PRHDT and FYEKMQ (reference sequence).